The next 17 T cell receptor beta chains were all read from a single sample in a study of molecular identifiers for immune sequencing clone quantification. TCRdb redid the calling of the PCR reads with MiXCR, one entry per CDR3 protein. The sample has 100,000 or so distinct CDR3 sequences, under 25% seen once. The sequenced sample was naive CD8+ T cells from blood, with Jurkat cell RNA spiked in. Subset described: FACS-sorted CD8+CD4-CCR7+CD45RA+ naive T cells. The origin of the receptors is a human donor in good health. Some libraries in this study had Jurkat cell RNA spiked in.

This clonotype was observed many times. The chain combines TRBV29-1 with TRBJ1-1; tentative D call: TRBD1 (6 bases). Germline CDR1 is SQVTM and CDR2 is ANQGSEA. The CDR3 is 13 residues long. Trimming took off 0 bases at V and 2 bases at J, with 7 bases between the two ends. The CDR3 loop is CSVEEGANTEAFF. The CDR3, as DNA: TGCAGCGTTGAAGAGGGGGCCAACACTGAAGCTTTCTTT.

This clonotype was counted ten times or more. The chain joins TRBV7-9 to TRBJ1-1; D is ambiguous. CDR3 length: 12 amino acids. Trimming removed 7 bases at V and 5 bases at J, with 11 bases between. CDR1 is SEHNR and CDR2 is FQNEAQ in the germline V gene (reference sequence). CDR3 in amino acids: CASKSSGTEAFF. The CDR3 DNA reads as TGTGCCAGCAAATCGTCTGGAACTGAAGCTTTCTTT.

This clonotype was found many times. This chain connects TRBV6-5 to TRBJ1-1; 12 positions match TRBD1. Unmatched junction bases numbered 5, after V lost 2 bases and J lost 4 bases. In germline, CDR1 is MNHEY, CDR2 SVGAGI. This CDR3 is 16 amino acids long. The CDR3 region is CASSYIWDRGPTEAFF. The CDR3, as DNA: TGTGCCAGCAGTTACATTTGGGACAGGGGGCCCACTGAAGCTTTCTTT.

This clonotype has a count of ten or more. The genes are TRBV29-1 and TRBJ1-1; 7 bases are a match to TRBD1. The V segment lost 7 bases and the J segment 4 bases; nucleotides outside the gene matches: 9. Germline assignment: CDR1 SQVTM and CDR2 ANQGSEA. The CDR3 covers 13 residues. For the CDR3, the DNA is TGCAGCGCTGCGACAGGGCCCAGCACTGAAGCTTTCTTT. Translating it yields CSAATGPSTEAFF.

This clonotype was observed at least ten times. This sequence joins TRBV27 and TRBJ1-1; D not resolved. CDR3 length: 13 residues. Germline V gives CDR1 MNHEY, CDR2 SMNVEV (reference sequence). V shed 7 bases and J shed 5 bases, with 14 bases lying between them. CDR3 region: CASKVSAITEAFF. The CDR3, as DNA: TGTGCCAGCAAGGTTAGCGCGATAACTGAAGCTTTCTTT.

This clonotype came up many times. CDR3 nucleotides: TGTGCCAGCAGCTTTTCCCGGGACAGGGATACCCCAGGAAACACCATATATTTT. This encodes CASSFSRDRDTPGNTIYF. This rearrangement joins TRBV7-8 to TRBJ1-3, with 9 bases aligning to TRBD1. Per the germline V gene, CDR1 is SGHVS and CDR2 is FQNEAQ. Trimming cost V 3 bases and J 4 bases; bases outside gene matches: 13. This CDR3 has 18 residues.

This clonotype was detected a few times. This chain uses TRBV28 with TRBJ1-2; 8 bases are shared with TRBD1. The CDR3 is 15 amino acids. Germline lookup yields CDR1 MDHEN and CDR2 SYDVKM. The trim removed 5 bases at V and 1 base at J, leaving 6 bases unmatched. The CDR3 DNA reads TGTGCCAGCAGTCCCCAGACAGGGGTTAACTATGGCTACACCTTC. Translation: CASSPQTGVNYGYTF.

This clonotype was recorded a few times. The V gene is TRBV7-9, the J gene TRBJ2-1; D might be TRBD1 or TRBD2, each matching 5 bases. This CDR3 region has 12 residues. CDR1 is SEHNR and CDR2 is FQNEAQ in the germline V gene (reference sequence). Trimming pared 5 bases from V and 10 bases from J, leaving 12 bases between. The CDR3 is CASSPVGTEQFF. The DNA of the CDR3 is TGTGCCAGCAGCCCCGTGGGGACCGAGCAGTTCTTC.

This clonotype appeared many times. The V and J genes are TRBV5-6 and TRBJ1-1, with 12 bases that match TRBD1. CDR3 length: 16 residues. Germline V gene lookup returns CDR1 SGHDT and CDR2 YYEEEE. V dropped 0 bases and J dropped 5; count of bases not matched to a gene: 5. The CDR3 spells CASSLGVGQGATEAFF. CDR3 nucleotides: TGTGCCAGCAGCTTGGGAGTGGGACAGGGGGCAACTGAAGCTTTCTTT.

The J gene is TRBJ2-5, the V gene TRBV12-3 or TRBV12-4; 9 nucleotides match TRBD1. The CDR3 runs 15 residues. V shed 4 bases, J shed 3 bases, and the junction held 6 bases outside the gene matches. CDR3 DNA: TGTGCCAGCAGTTCGGAAGACAGGGGGGAAGAGACCCAGTACTTC. It is translated as CASSSEDRGEETQYF.

On this clonotype itself: A much larger clonotype is one base distant, so this may be a read error. The rearrangement uses TRBV27 and TRBJ2-3; D is possibly TRBD2 (6 bases). The CDR3 runs to 14 residues. CDR1 MNHEY and CDR2 SMNVEV come from the germline V gene (reference sequence). The DNA of the CDR3 is TGTGTCAGCAGTTTATCGGAGGGGTCAGATACGCAGTATTTT. It yields the protein CVSSLSEGSDTQYF.

This clonotype has a count of ten or more. The chain carries TRBV9 and TRBJ1-2, with 9 nucleotides matching TRBD1. After removal of 4 bases from V and 6 bases from J, the junction contained 13 bases not matched to a gene. The CDR3 sequence is 16 residues long. Germline assignment: CDR1 SGDLS and CDR2 YYNGEE. CDR3 in DNA: TGTGCCAGCAGCCCCCGGACAGGGGTGTTTCAAAATGGCTACACCTTC. Translating gives CASSPRTGVFQNGYTF.

This clonotype has more than one count but fewer than ten. This chain joins TRBV5-1 and TRBJ2-1; 11 positions agree with TRBD2. Germline V lookup: CDR1 SGHRS, CDR2 YFSETQ. With 3 bases clipped from V and 1 base from J, the junction kept 3 bases outside the gene matches. CDR3 length: 16 residues. The CDR3 coding sequence is TGCGCCAGCAGCTGGGGACTAGCGGTTTCCTACAATGAGCAGTTCTTC. Its protein product is CASSWGLAVSYNEQFF.

For this clonotype: This clone may be a read error of a much larger clone one base away. The chain has TRBV24-1 and TRBJ1-5; maybe TRBD1 (5 bases). Germline V gene data show CDR1 as KGHDR and CDR2 as SFDVKD. The CDR3 is made up of 13 amino acids. Written as DNA, the CDR3 is TGTGCCACCAGTGGAGGAGGGGATCAGCCCCGGCATTTT. Encoded protein: CATSGGGDQPRHF.

This clonotype was recorded at least ten times. CDR3 sequence (DNA): TGTGCCAGCAGCTTGAGCCCGGGGGGGACGGCCTACGAGCAGTACTTC. Its translation: CASSLSPGGTAYEQYF. The chain carries TRBV5-5 and TRBJ2-7; 8 nucleotides line up with TRBD2. This CDR3 is 16 amino acids long. CDR1 is SGHKS, CDR2 YYEKEE, per germline (reference sequence). V was clipped by 1 base and J by 2 bases; unmatched bases: 8.

This clonotype showed up many times. The chain combines TRBV28 with TRBJ2-5; 7 bases are a match to TRBD2. Germline V gives CDR1 MDHEN, CDR2 SYDVKM. Trimming cost V 3 bases and J 1 base; bases outside gene matches: 5. CDR3 length equals 15 residues. The CDR3 nucleotides are TGTGCCAGCAGTTTCCTTCTAGCGGCCCAAGAGACCCAGTACTTC. Residues: CASSFLLAAQETQYF.

This clonotype was seen ten or more times. The rearrangement uses TRBV7-9 and TRBJ2-3; 15 bases are shared with TRBD2. The CDR3 spans 15 residues. In germline, CDR1 is SEHNR, CDR2 FQNEAQ (reference sequence). Germline trimming cut 5 bases from V and 10 bases from J; bases unmatched to any gene: 7. CDR3 DNA: TGTGCCAGCAGCCCTAGGACTAGCGGGGGGGCGGCGCAGTATTTT. It translates to CASSPRTSGGAAQYF.